These T cell receptor beta chains were read from a single sample in a study of T cell clonotyping in hematopoietic cell transplantation. The repertoire was sequenced with immunoSEQ multiplex PCR; TCRdb's copy has only in-frame clones and lacks some. The sample has around 9,800 clones; roughly 90% are singletons. This material consisted of PBMCs, taken 180 days after allogeneic stem cell transplant. The receptors stem from a male patient between 60 and 69 years old who had an allogeneic stem cell transplant from an unrelated donor, so the T cells may come from the graft donor. Some clones in this sample may be carry-over from other donors' samples. Each CDR3 is given with its conserved first and last residue. D genes are given only for firm matches. Rows give clone size only sometimes, using once, few, many, or a class for an expanded clone.

size	D	V	J	DNA	CDR3
NA	NA	TRBV28	TRBJ1-5	TGTGCCAGCAGTGGTTGGGAGGGGGAGCCCCAGCATTTT	CASSGWEGEPQHF
NA	NA	TRBV12-5	TRBJ2-7	TGTGCTAGTGGTTTGGACAGGGAAGGGCCAGGCGAGCAGTACTTC	CASGLDREGPGEQYF
NA	NA	TRBV10-3	TRBJ1-6	TGTGCCATCAGTGAGGTTGGGGGAAGGTCACCCCTCCACTTT	CAISEVGGRSPLHF
NA	TRBD1	TRBV7-2	TRBJ2-5	TGTGCCAGCAGCCGGGACAGGGCGATCACGTACCAAGAGACCCAGTACTTC	CASSRDRAITYQETQYF
NA	TRBD1	TRBV9	TRBJ2-7	TGTGCCAGCAGCGTAGGAGGGACAGCCTTTAACGAGCAGTACTTC	CASSVGGTAFNEQYF
NA	NA	TRBV5-1	TRBJ1-1	TGCGCCAGCAACGGACCGTTGAACACTGAAGCTTTCTTT	CASNGPLNTEAFF
once	NA	TRBV4-3	TRBJ2-5	TGCGCCAGCAGCCAGCAATACTCCCTTATAGAGACCCAGTACTTC	CASSQQYSLIETQYF
NA	NA	TRBV19	TRBJ2-7	TGTGCCAGTAGTACCCGGGCCGGGTCTGGAGAGCAGTACTTC	CASSTRAGSGEQYF
NA	NA	TRBV2	TRBJ2-3	TGTGCCAGCAGTGACCCCCGCACAGATACGCAGTATTTT	CASSDPRTDTQYF
NA	NA	TRBV19	TRBJ1-5	TGTGCCAGTAGTATGGGGTTGGAGGGGGGCAATCAGCCCCAGCATTTT	CASSMGLEGGNQPQHF
once	NA	TRBV16	TRBJ2-5	TGTGCCAGCAGCCAAGGATCTCAAGAGACCCAGTACTTC	CASSQGSQETQYF
medium-sized	NA	TRBV2	TRBJ1-1	TGTGCCAGCAGTGAATGGGCCAACGGGAACACTGAAGCTTTCTTT	CASSEWANGNTEAFF
NA	NA	TRBV5-6	TRBJ1-2	TGTGCCAGCAGCTCGGGGGACCTGCTAGGCTACACCTTC	CASSSGDLLGYTF
few	TRBD1	TRBV5-1	TRBJ2-7	TGCGCCAGCAGCTTGCCAGGGACAGGGCTTTACGAGCAGTACTTC	CASSLPGTGLYEQYF
NA	NA	TRBV7-2	TRBJ1-5	TGTGCCAGCACACCCGGAACCACGGGTCAGCCCCAGCATTTT	CASTPGTTGQPQHF
NA	NA	TRBV16	TRBJ1-1	TGTGCCAGCAGCCAACAGGGACCAAGCACTGAAGCTTTCTTT	CASSQQGPSTEAFF
once	TRBD2	TRBV27	TRBJ2-1	TGTGCCAGCAGAAGAGCGGGGGGGTACAATGAGCAGTTCTTC	CASRRAGGYNEQFF
NA	TRBD1	TRBV11-2	TRBJ1-1	TGTGCCAGCAGCTTTGACCCGGGACAGGGGAACTCTGAAGCTTTCTTT	CASSFDPGQGNSEAFF
NA	TRBD1	TRBV2	TRBJ2-2	TGTGCCAGCGGGTGGGACAGGGGCGACACCGGGGAGCTGTTTTTT	CASGWDRGDTGELFF
NA	NA	TRBV19	TRBJ1-5	TGTGCCAGTAGCAAACAGGGCTATAGCAATCAGCCCCAGCATTTT	CASSKQGYSNQPQHF
medium-sized	TRBD2	TRBV19	TRBJ2-3	TGTGCCAGTAGTATAGATCTAGGGACTAGCTTAGATACGCAGTATTTT	CASSIDLGTSLDTQYF
NA	TRBD1	TRBV15	TRBJ1-6	TGTGCCACCAGCAGAGAAAGGACAGGCGGGGAACCCCTCCACTTT	CATSRERTGGEPLHF
NA	NA	TRBV4-1	TRBJ1-2	TGCGCCAGCAGCCAAGAAGGGGGTAGTAAAGCCTATGGCTACACCTTC	CASSQEGGSKAYGYTF
NA	NA	TRBV10-3	TRBJ2-7	TGTGCCATCAGTGGGTCACTGGGCACCTACGAGCAGTACTTC	CAISGSLGTYEQYF
NA	TRBD1	TRBV7-2	TRBJ2-6	TGTGCCAGCAGCTTACCAGACAGGGTATCTGGGGCCAACGTCCTGACTTTC	CASSLPDRVSGANVLTF
NA	TRBD2	TRBV19	TRBJ2-3	TGTGCCAGTAGTATCCTAGCGGCCACAGATACGCAGTATTTT	CASSILAATDTQYF
NA	NA	TRBV2	TRBJ1-2	TGTGCCAGCAAACTGCTAGGTTATTATGGCTACACCTTC	CASKLLGYYGYTF
NA	NA	TRBV5-1	TRBJ1-1	TGCGCCAGCAGCTTGGTACAGGGCAACACTGAAGCTTTCTTT	CASSLVQGNTEAFF
NA	TRBD1	TRBV7-9	TRBJ2-3	TGTGCCAGCAGCTTAGAGTGGGGACAGGGGTTCACAGATACGCAGTATTTT	CASSLEWGQGFTDTQYF
NA	NA	TRBV5-6	TRBJ2-2	TGTGCCAGCAGCCCCATGGCCCCCACCGGGGAGCTGTTTTTT	CASSPMAPTGELFF
few	TRBD1	TRBV6-1	TRBJ1-6	TGTGCCAGCAGTGAATCCCAGGGGGCTTCACCCCTCCACTTT	CASSESQGASPLHF
NA	NA	TRBV7-9	TRBJ1-2	TGTGCCAGCAGCCCTCGCTCAGACTATGGCTACACCTTC	CASSPRSDYGYTF
NA	TRBD2	TRBV5-1	TRBJ2-3	TGCGCCAGCAGCTGGGGGACTAGCGGTACCACAGATACGCAGTATTTT	CASSWGTSGTTDTQYF
NA	NA	TRBV6-6	TRBJ1-1	TGTGCCAGCAGCTACAGGGAAGGGGACACTGAAGCTTTCTTT	CASSYREGDTEAFF
NA	NA	TRBV25-1	TRBJ1-1	TGTGCCACCATTCTGGCCCGGGACACTGAAGCTTTCTTT	CATILARDTEAFF
NA	TRBD1	TRBV7-9	TRBJ2-7	TGTGCCAGCAGCCGAAGTCCCGGACAGGGGAGCTACGAGCAGTACTTC	CASSRSPGQGSYEQYF
NA	NA	TRBV4-3	TRBJ2-2	TGCGCCAGCAGCCTCACTATACAAACCGGGGAGCTGTTTTTT	CASSLTIQTGELFF
NA	TRBD1	TRBV23-1	TRBJ2-3	TGCGCCGGAATCCGGGACAGGGTCACAGATACGCAGTATTTT	CAGIRDRVTDTQYF